A single TCR beta chain is shown here with its context. Individuals drawn from approximately 26 US areas were roughly 18 to 95 years old. The sample belongs to a study of blood T cell repertoires in COVID-19. Study overall: Samples came from the United States, Italy and Spain, spanning acute and convalescent COVID-19. Sources were T cells, B-cell-depleted T cells, or PBMCs; the material itself was cDNA or gDNA.

Generated by immunoSEQ multiplex PCR, the TCRdb table keeps only in-frame clones and is missing some. This sample has about half a million clones; less than 90% occur once, and the top ten carry approximately 8.3%. The TCR comes from a woman aged 55-69 years who had recovered from COVID-19. Material: PBMCs or T cells enriched from blood (not recorded which).

In nucleotides, the CDR3 is TGTGCCAGCTCACCACCTGCACTAGCGGCCCCCCAGACCCAGTACTTC. Its translation: CASSPPALAAPQTQYF. V usage is TRBV18 and J usage is TRBJ2-5, with 8 nucleotides matching TRBD2. This CDR3 contains 16 residues. J was trimmed by 6 bases and V by 0 bases; bases with no gene match: 9. Germline V lookup: CDR1 KGHSH, CDR2 LQKENI.